The 21 T cell receptor beta chains below were found in one sample sequenced in a study of blood T cell repertoires in COVID-19. The assay was immunoSEQ multiplex PCR, and TCRdb's table has in-frame clones only and misses some. The sample has over 200,000 clones, about 80% seen once; the top ten hold about 7.8%. The material sequenced was peripheral blood. These receptors were obtained from a woman of 80 years or more with COVID-19, enrolled during active disease.

DNA of the CDR3: TGCAGCGTTCACGCAGGGAACACTGAAGCTTTCTTT. It is translated as CSVHAGNTEAFF. This sequence joins TRBV29-1 and TRBJ1-1; D gene uncertain. The CDR3 has 12 amino acids. Trimming took off 5 bases at V and 1 base at J, with 8 bases between the two ends. Germline loops: CDR1 SQVTM, CDR2 ANQGSEA.

CDR3 sequence reads: CASSQDREYYGYTF. The CDR3 region has the DNA TGTGCCAGCAGCCAAGACCGGGAGTACTATGGCTACACCTTC. The V and J genes are TRBV4-2 and TRBJ1-2; unclear D gene. Germline V gene lookup returns CDR1 LGHNA and CDR2 YNFKEQ. V lost 0 bases and J lost 3, with 8 bases in between. The CDR3 runs to 14 residues.

This chain links TRBV19 with TRBJ1-1, with 9 bases lining up with TRBD1. The germline gives CDR1 LNHDA, CDR2 SQIVND (reference sequence). The length of the CDR3 is 15 residues. The V segment lost 6 bases and the J segment 1 base; nucleotides outside the gene matches: 6. CDR3 in DNA: TGTGCCAGTAGATTTACAGGGGGCCGGAACACTGAAGCTTTCTTT. This sequence encodes CASRFTGGRNTEAFF.

The chain employs TRBV18 and TRBJ1-1; 9 positions match TRBD1. The CDR3 loop spans 13 amino acids. Germline loops: CDR1 KGHSH, CDR2 LQKENI. Trimming cost V 3 bases and J 6 bases; bases outside gene matches: 2. CDR3 residues: CASSPGTGPEAFF. The CDR3 nucleotides read TGTGCCAGCTCACCCGGGACAGGGCCTGAAGCTTTCTTT.

The V and J genes are TRBV5-4 and TRBJ1-4, with D uncertain. The CDR3 is 13 amino acids. Per germline, CDR1 SGHNT and CDR2 YYREEE (reference sequence). The ends were cut back, 4 bases at V and 6 bases at J, with 10 bases in the middle. As DNA, the CDR3 is TGTGCCAGCAGCCGGTCTGGGCATGAAAAACTGTTTTTT. Amino acids: CASSRSGHEKLFF.

The rearrangement links TRBV10-3 to TRBJ1-3; TRBD1 matches 9 bases. J lost 0 bases, V lost 2 bases, and 2 bases had no gene match. The CDR3 spans 16 residues. CDR1 and CDR2 (germline): ENHRY, SYGVKD. The CDR3 sequence is CAISEDRGNSGNTIYF. The CDR3 DNA reads TGTGCCATCAGTGAGGACAGGGGGAACTCTGGAAACACCATATATTTT.

This clone was detected a few times. The CDR3 reads CASSVGSDRYNEQFF. CDR3 DNA: TGTGCCAGCAGCGTAGGATCGGACAGGTACAATGAGCAGTTCTTC. The chain links TRBV9 to TRBJ2-1, with 7 bases fitting TRBD1. Germline V lookup: CDR1 SGDLS, CDR2 YYNGEE. The CDR3 length is 15 residues. The J segment lost 4 bases and the V segment lost 0 bases, leaving 4 bases of the junction unmatched. Full variable domain (missing parts from reference TRBV9 and TRBJ2-1): DSGVTQTPKHLITATGQRVTLRCSPRSGDLSVYWYQQSLDQGLQFLIQYYNGEERAKGNILERFSAQQFPDLHSELNLSSLELGDSALYFCASSVGSDRYNEQFFGPGTRLTVL.

The CDR3 reads CATIGIRGAVSNYGYTF. CDR3 sequence (DNA): TGTGCCACCATCGGTATCAGGGGCGCCGTCTCTAACTATGGCTACACCTTC. V gene TRBV19 combines with J gene TRBJ1-2; maybe TRBD1 (6 bases). Germline V gene lookup returns CDR1 LNHDA and CDR2 SQIVND (reference sequence). The V and J ends lost 10 bases and 0 bases respectively, with 24 bases between them. The CDR3 covers 17 residues. Supplemented by reference TRBV19 and TRBJ1-2, the full variable domain reads DGGITQSPKYLFRKEGQNVTLSCEQNLNHDAMYWYRQDPGQGLRLIYYSQIVNDFQKGDIAEGYSVSREKKESFPLTVTSAQKNPTAFYLCATIGIRGAVSNYGYTFGSGTRLTVV.

This clone has a handful of counts. This rearrangement joins TRBV28 to TRBJ1-6, with no clear D. This CDR3 region has 13 residues. Trimming removed 8 bases at V and 7 bases at J, with 12 bases between. The V gene's germline CDR1 is MDHEN and CDR2 SYDVKM. CDR3: CASSRLQNSPLHF. The CDR3 coding sequence is TGTGCCAGCTCTCGTCTACAGAATTCACCCCTCCACTTT.

This chain links TRBV5-1 with TRBJ1-3, with D perhaps matching TRBD1 (5 bases). From germline, CDR1 is SGHRS and CDR2 YFSETQ. The germline V and J ends were trimmed by 0 bases and 2 bases, with 12 bases remaining between them. The CDR3 runs to 16 residues. CDR3 in amino acids: CASSLVGGSAGNTIYF. The CDR3 DNA reads as TGCGCCAGCAGCTTGGTGGGGGGAAGCGCTGGAAACACCATATATTTT.

V is TRBV19 and J is TRBJ1-5; D might be TRBD1 (6 bases). The CDR3 has 15 residues. Looked up from germline, CDR1 is LNHDA and CDR2 is SQIVND (reference sequence). V was clipped by 5 bases and J by 4 bases, with 15 bases between them. The CDR3 nucleotides are TGTGCCAGTAGTGGGACCGGACAGCTAAATCAGCCCCAGCATTTT. Its protein product is CASSGTGQLNQPQHF.

V and J are TRBV4-1 and TRBJ2-7, with D perhaps matching TRBD2 (6 bases). The CDR3 totals 14 residues. The V end lost 6 bases, the J end lost 1 base, and 13 bases lay between the germline ends. From germline, CDR1 is MGHRA and CDR2 YSYEKL. CDR3 amino acids: CASSTGGESYEQYF. The CDR3 nucleotides read TGCGCCAGCAGTACCGGCGGGGAGTCCTACGAGCAGTACTTC.

J is TRBJ2-7 and V is TRBV12-3 or TRBV12-4; D not certain. V lost 2 bases and J lost 5, with 7 bases in between. The CDR3 consists of 12 residues. This CDR3 is CASSLYRHEQYF. The DNA of the CDR3 is TGTGCCAGCAGTTTATACAGACACGAGCAGTACTTC.

The chain employs TRBV5-6 and TRBJ2-2; a possible D gene is TRBD1 (6 bases). This CDR3 has 14 residues. Germline lookup yields CDR1 SGHDT and CDR2 YYEEEE. The germline V and J ends were trimmed by 4 bases and 4 bases, with 11 bases remaining between them. CDR3 DNA sequence: TGTGCCAGCAGCGCAACAGGGCGCACCGGGGAGCTGTTTTTT. Protein: CASSATGRTGELFF.

The chain combines TRBV9 with TRBJ1-4; D not resolved. This CDR3 contains 15 residues. V lost 2 bases, J lost 8 bases, and 16 bases lay in between. Germline CDR1 reads SGDLS; CDR2 reads YYNGEE. The CDR3 protein is CASSVGAGEGEKLFF. The CDR3 nucleotides read TGTGCCAGCAGCGTGGGTGCCGGCGAGGGAGAAAAACTGTTTTTT.

The chain joins TRBV5-6 to TRBJ1-3; no clear D gene. Germline V gives CDR1 SGHDT, CDR2 YYEEEE. Deletions cut 4 bases from V and 0 bases from J, with 8 bases between. The CDR3 consists of 14 residues. The CDR3 here is CASSTPDSGNTIYF. In DNA, the CDR3 is TGTGCCAGCAGCACACCCGACTCTGGAAACACCATATATTTT. The full variable domain, in which reference TRBV5-6 and TRBJ1-3 provide the parts outside the CDR3, is DAGVTQSPTHLIKTRGQQVTLRCSPKSGHDTVSWYQQALGQGPQFIFQYYEEEERQRGNFPDRFSGHQFPNYSSELNVNALLLGDSALYLCASSTPDSGNTIYFGEGSWLTVV.

This chain links TRBV28 with TRBJ2-5; TRBD2 matches at 10 bases. After removal of 7 bases from V and 0 bases from J, the junction contained 5 bases not matched to a gene. This CDR3 is built from 15 residues. Germline assignment: CDR1 MDHEN and CDR2 SYDVKM. The CDR3: CASIETSGYQETQYF. The CDR3 nucleotides are TGTGCCAGCATCGAGACTAGCGGGTACCAAGAGACCCAGTACTTC.

This clone was recorded once. V gene TRBV5-4 combines with J gene TRBJ2-3, with D possibly matching TRBD2 (7 bases). This CDR3 has 16 amino acids. The germline CDR1 and CDR2 sequences are SGHNT and YYREEE (reference sequence). V shed 4 bases and J shed 3 bases, with 18 bases lying between them. CDR3 DNA: TGTGCCAGCAGCCCCGGAGGGGGGGCCAGAACAGATACGCAGTATTTT. Translation: CASSPGGGARTDTQYF.

This clone has just a few counts. The V call is TRBV6-5, the J call TRBJ2-1, with 10 bases lining up with TRBD2. V shed 8 bases, J shed 8 bases, and the junction held 6 bases outside the gene matches. CDR3 length equals 13 residues. Germline V gives CDR1 MNHEY, CDR2 SVGAGI. CDR3 sequence (DNA): TGTGCCAGCCGGTTAGCGGGAGGAGATGAGCAGTTCTTC. Translated: CASRLAGGDEQFF.

CDR3 amino acids: CAWSPRDSQETQYF. The CDR3 DNA reads as TGTGCCTGGTCCCCGCGCGACAGCCAAGAGACCCAGTACTTC. The J gene is TRBJ2-5, the V gene TRBV30; D may be TRBD1 (5 bases). The CDR3 has 14 amino acids. Trimming removed 5 bases at V and 1 base at J, with 14 bases between. The germline V gene encodes CDR1 GTSNPN and CDR2 SVGIG (reference sequence).

This chain joins TRBV21-1 and TRBJ2-5; the table's D call, TRBD2, was not checked against the DNA. TRBV21-1 is a known pseudogene. The CDR3 spans 15 residues. CDR3 nucleotides: TGTGCCAGCAGCAAAACAACTAGCGGTAAAGAGACCCAGTACTTC. It translates to CASSKTTSGKETQYF.